This T cell receptor (beta chain) was profiled in a study of T-cell memory formation after mild COVID-19. In germline, CDR1 is ENHRY, CDR2 SYGVKD. J gave up 4 bases and V 6 bases, and 4 bases lay outside the gene matches. The CDR3 is 13 residues long. Regarding the study as a whole: Contracting CD4+ clones sat mainly in CM and EM; CD8+ in EMRA. Among clones peaking at day 37 in the second wave, SARS-CoV-2 specificity remained unconfirmed. Memory cells collected pre-infection included some clones that later responded, suggesting cross-reactive memory joined.

TCRdb ran MiXCR on the 5' RACE reads and lists one entry per CDR3 protein. This sample has about 600,000 distinct CDR3 sequences, with roughly 21% found just once. Comments on this clonotype: Its antigen is unidentified.

Sequenced input: PBMCs or a T cell subset sorted from them (not recorded which). The chain links TRBV10-3 to TRBJ1-1; 8 bases map to TRBD1. The sequence was collected from an adult woman who had mild COVID-19 (a few samples of this study predate the infection). Cell type and time point are not known. Written as DNA, the CDR3 is TGTGCCATCAGCCGACAGGGGTTCACTGAAGCTTTCTTT. Amino acids: CAISRQGFTEAFF.